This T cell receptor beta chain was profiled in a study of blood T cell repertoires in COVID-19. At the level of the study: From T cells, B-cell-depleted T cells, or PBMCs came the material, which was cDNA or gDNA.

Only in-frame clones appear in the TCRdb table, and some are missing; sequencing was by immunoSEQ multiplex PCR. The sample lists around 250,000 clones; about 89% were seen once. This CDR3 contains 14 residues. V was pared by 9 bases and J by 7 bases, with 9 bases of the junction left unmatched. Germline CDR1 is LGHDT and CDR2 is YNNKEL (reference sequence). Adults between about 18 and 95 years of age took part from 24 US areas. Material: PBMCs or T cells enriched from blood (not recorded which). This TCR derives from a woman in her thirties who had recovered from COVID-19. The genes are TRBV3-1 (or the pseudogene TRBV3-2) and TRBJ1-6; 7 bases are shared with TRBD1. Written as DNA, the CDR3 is TGTGCCAGACGACTACAGGGGACCAATTCACCCCTCCACTTT. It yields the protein CARRLQGTNSPLHF.